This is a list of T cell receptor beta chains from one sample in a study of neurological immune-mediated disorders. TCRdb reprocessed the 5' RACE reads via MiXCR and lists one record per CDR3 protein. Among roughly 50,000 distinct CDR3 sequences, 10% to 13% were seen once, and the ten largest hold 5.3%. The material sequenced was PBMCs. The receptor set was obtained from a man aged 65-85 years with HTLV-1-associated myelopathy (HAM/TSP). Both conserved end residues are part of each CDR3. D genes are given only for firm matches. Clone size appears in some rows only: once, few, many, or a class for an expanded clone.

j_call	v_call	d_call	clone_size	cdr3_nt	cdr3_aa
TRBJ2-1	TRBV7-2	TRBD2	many	TGTGCCAGCAGCTTAGACCTAGCGGCCTACAATGAGCAGTTCTTC	CASSLDLAAYNEQFF
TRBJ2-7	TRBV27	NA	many	TGTGCCAGCAGTTCGAGCTCCTACGAGCAGTACTTC	CASSSSSYEQYF
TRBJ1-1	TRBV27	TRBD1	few	TGTGCCAGCAGAAGGGACAGCCGACTTTACTTAGAAGCTTTCTTT	CASRRDSRLYLEAFF
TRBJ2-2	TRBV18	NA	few	TGTGCCAGCTCACCACAGTTACGGATGTCGACCGGGGAGCTGTTTTTT	CASSPQLRMSTGELFF
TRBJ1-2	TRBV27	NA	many	TGTGCCAGCAGTTTAGGGGCAGGGGACTATGGCTACACCTTC	CASSLGAGDYGYTF
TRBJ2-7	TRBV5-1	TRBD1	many	TGCGCCAGCAGACCAGGGGGAGTGGTTTACTACGAGCAGTACTTC	CASRPGGVVYYEQYF
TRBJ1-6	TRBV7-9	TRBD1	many	TGTGCCAGCAGCTTAGATACCGGACAGGGACATTCACCCCTCCACTTT	CASSLDTGQGHSPLHF
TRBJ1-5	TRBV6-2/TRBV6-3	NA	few	TGTGCCAGCAGTTACCGAACGGCGGGGTATAGCAATCAGCCCCAGCATTTT	CASSYRTAGYSNQPQHF
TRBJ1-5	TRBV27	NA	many	TGTGCCAGCAGAGGCCTCGGGCCCCATCAGCCCCAGCATTTT	CASRGLGPHQPQHF
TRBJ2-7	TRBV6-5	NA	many	TGTGCCAGCAGTCAGTTGGGGGGCCCCGCCTACGAGCAGTACTTC	CASSQLGGPAYEQYF
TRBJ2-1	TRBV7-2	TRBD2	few	TGTGCCAGCAGCTTGGAAGCGGGAGGAGAATACAATGAGCAGTTCTTC	CASSLEAGGEYNEQFF
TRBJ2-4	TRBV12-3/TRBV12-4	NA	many	TGTGCCAGCAGTCTTTCCGGGGGTGGCATTCAGTACTTC	CASSLSGGGIQYF
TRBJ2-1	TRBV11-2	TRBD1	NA	TGTGCCAGCAGCAAAGACAGGGGACGGAATTTCCACAATGAGCAGTTCTTC	CASSKDRGRNFHNEQFF
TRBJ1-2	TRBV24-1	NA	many	TGTGCCACCAGTGATTTAGATACTCATGGCTACACCTTC	CATSDLDTHGYTF
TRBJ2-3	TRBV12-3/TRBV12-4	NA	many	TGTGCCAGCAGCGTGGGGAGGCGTGCAGATACGCAGTATTTT	CASSVGRRADTQYF
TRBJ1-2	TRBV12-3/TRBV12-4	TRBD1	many	TGTGCCTCCACAAAGGGGGCGGTTGACTATGGCTACACCTTC	CASTKGAVDYGYTF
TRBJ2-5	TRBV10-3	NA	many	TGTGCCACGACGAGGCCACCCGGGGAGACCCAGTACTTC	CATTRPPGETQYF
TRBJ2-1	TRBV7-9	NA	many	TGTGCCAGCAGCTTTAGTTGGGGTATGAATGAGCAGTTCTTC	CASSFSWGMNEQFF